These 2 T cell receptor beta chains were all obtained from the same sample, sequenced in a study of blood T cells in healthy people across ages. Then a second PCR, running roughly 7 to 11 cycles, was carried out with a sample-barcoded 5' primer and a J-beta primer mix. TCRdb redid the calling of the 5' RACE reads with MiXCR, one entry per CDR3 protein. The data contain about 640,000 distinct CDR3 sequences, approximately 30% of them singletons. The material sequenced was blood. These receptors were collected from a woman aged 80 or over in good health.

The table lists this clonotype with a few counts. CDR3 region: CATFMLGRGQGGYTF. The CDR3 region has the DNA TGTGCCACCTTTATGTTGGGCAGGGGGCAAGGGGGCTACACCTTC. V usage is TRBV28 and J usage is TRBJ1-2, with TRBD1 matching 8 bases. J lost 8 bases, V lost 10 bases, and 18 bases had no gene match. The CDR3 is made up of 15 amino acids. The germline gives CDR1 MDHEN, CDR2 SYDVKM.

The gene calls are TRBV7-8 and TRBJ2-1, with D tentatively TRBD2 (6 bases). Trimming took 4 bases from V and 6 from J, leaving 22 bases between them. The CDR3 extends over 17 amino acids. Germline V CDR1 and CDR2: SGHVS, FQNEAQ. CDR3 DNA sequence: TGTGCCAGCAGCTACCCGGGACTCAAACTAGGCGGCAATGAGCAGTTCTTC. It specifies CASSYPGLKLGGNEQFF.